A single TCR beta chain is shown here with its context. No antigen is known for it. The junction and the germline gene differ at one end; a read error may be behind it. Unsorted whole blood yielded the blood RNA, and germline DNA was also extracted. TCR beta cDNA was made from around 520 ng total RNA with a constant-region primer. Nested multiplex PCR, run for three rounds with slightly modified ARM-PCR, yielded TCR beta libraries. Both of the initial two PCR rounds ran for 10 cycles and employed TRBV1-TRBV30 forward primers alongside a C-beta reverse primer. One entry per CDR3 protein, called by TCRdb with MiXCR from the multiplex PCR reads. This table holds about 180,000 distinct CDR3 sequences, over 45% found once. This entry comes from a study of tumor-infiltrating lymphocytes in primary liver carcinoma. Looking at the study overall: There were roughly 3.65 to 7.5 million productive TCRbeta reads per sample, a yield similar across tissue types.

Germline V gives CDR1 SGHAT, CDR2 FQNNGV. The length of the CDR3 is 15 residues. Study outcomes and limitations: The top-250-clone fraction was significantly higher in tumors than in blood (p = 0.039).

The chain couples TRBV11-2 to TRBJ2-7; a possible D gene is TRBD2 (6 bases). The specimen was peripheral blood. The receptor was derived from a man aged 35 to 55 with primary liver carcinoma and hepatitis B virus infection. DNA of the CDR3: TGTGCCAGCAGCTTAGTTCTGCGGGCGACGGGAGAGCTGTACTTC. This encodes CASSLVLRATGELYF. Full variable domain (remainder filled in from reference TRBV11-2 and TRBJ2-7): EAGVAQSPRYKIIEKRQSVAFWCNPISGHATLYWYQQILGQGPKLLIQFQNNGVVDDSQLPKDRFSAERLKGVDSTLKIQPAKLEDSAVYLCASSLVLRATGELYFGPGTRLTVT.